The 21 T cell receptor beta chains reported below all come from one sample, sequenced in a study of blood T cell repertoires in COVID-19. Here immunoSEQ multiplex PCR was the method, and the copy in TCRdb shows in-frame clones only, minus some. The sample includes approximately 330,000 clones, 87% seen only once; the top ten take 7.5% to 10%. Sequenced sample: peripheral blood. These receptor sequences come from a man in his thirties or forties with COVID-19, enrolled during active disease.

The chain joins TRBV3-1 (or the pseudogene TRBV3-2) to TRBJ2-1; 7 bases match TRBD1. This CDR3 spans 16 amino acids. Trimming at V came to 1 base and at J to 9 bases, leaving 12 bases not matched to a gene. Germline V lookup: CDR1 LGHDT, CDR2 YNNKEL (reference sequence). The CDR3 loop reads CASSQGRAGGPGEQFF. CDR3 DNA sequence: TGTGCCAGCAGCCAAGGTCGGGCAGGGGGTCCGGGTGAGCAGTTCTTC.

V usage is TRBV7-3 and J usage is TRBJ2-3, with 7 nucleotides matching TRBD1. In germline, CDR1 is SGHTA, CDR2 FQGTGA. Trimming cost V 1 base and J 2 bases; bases outside gene matches: 9. This CDR3 contains 17 residues. CDR3 region: CASSLRPGDRITDTQYF. DNA for the CDR3: TGTGCCAGCAGCTTAAGGCCAGGGGACAGAATCACAGATACGCAGTATTTT. The variable domain in full, completed from reference TRBV7-3 and TRBJ2-3, reads GAGVSQTPSNKVTEKGKYVELRCDPISGHTALYWYRQSLGQGPEFLIYFQGTGAADDSGLPNDRFFAVRPEGSVSTLKIQRTERGDSAVYLCASSLRPGDRITDTQYFGPGTRLTVL.

V gene TRBV6-5 combines with J gene TRBJ1-4, with D possibly being TRBD1 (5 bases). The CDR3 length is 15 residues. V gave up 8 bases and J gave up 10 bases, with 23 bases separating them. Germline V gives CDR1 MNHEY, CDR2 SVGAGI. CDR3 region: CASGRSGGAESKLFF. The CDR3 DNA follows: TGTGCCAGCGGGCGATCTGGAGGGGCCGAGTCAAAACTGTTTTTT.

The genes are TRBV6-5 and TRBJ2-5; TRBD1 is a possible D gene (6 bases). The ends were cut back, 6 bases at V and 4 bases at J, with 18 bases in the middle. Germline lookup yields CDR1 MNHEY and CDR2 SVGAGI. CDR3 length: 15 residues. The DNA for the CDR3 is TGTGCCAGCAGCGGTGACAGGATGCCGGGAGAGACCCAGTACTTC. Amino acids: CASSGDRMPGETQYF.

On this clone itself: Other DNA sequences in the same sample also yield this CDR3. This rearrangement joins TRBV5-1 to TRBJ2-6; unclear D gene. The V end lost 0 bases, the J end lost 4 bases, and 8 bases lay between the germline ends. The V gene's germline CDR1 is SGHRS and CDR2 YFSETQ. This CDR3 contains 15 residues. The CDR3 loop reads CASSLGVSGANVLTF. For the CDR3, the DNA is TGCGCCAGCAGCTTGGGAGTTTCGGGGGCCAACGTCCTGACTTTC.

In this sample, this clone turned up a few times. V usage is TRBV7-9 and J usage is TRBJ2-5; TRBD2 agrees at 13 bases. Germline values: CDR1 SEHNR, CDR2 FQNEAQ (reference sequence). This CDR3 has 16 residues. The trim removed 8 bases at V and 1 base at J, leaving 7 bases unmatched. The CDR3 loop is CASGQGLAGAQETQYF. The DNA for the CDR3 is TGTGCCAGCGGCCAAGGACTAGCGGGAGCCCAAGAGACCCAGTACTTC.

The chain has TRBV27 and TRBJ1-1; D is unclear. CDR3 length: 14 residues. Looked up from germline, CDR1 is MNHEY and CDR2 is SMNVEV (reference sequence). The germline V and J ends were trimmed by 2 bases and 1 base, with 8 bases remaining between them. CDR3 nucleotides: TGTGCCAGCAGTTTAAATGCAGGGAACACTGAAGCTTTCTTT. Protein product: CASSLNAGNTEAFF.

In its sample, this clone was seen a few times. This sequence joins TRBV7-9 and TRBJ2-1, with TRBD1 as a possible D gene (6 bases). This CDR3 has 15 amino acids. Per germline, CDR1 SEHNR and CDR2 FQNEAQ (reference sequence). Trimming removed 5 bases from V and 2 bases from J, with 13 bases in between. The CDR3 sequence: CASSPRGGTYNEQFF. The DNA for the CDR3 is TGTGCCAGCAGCCCCAGAGGGGGAACCTACAATGAGCAGTTCTTC.

This chain connects TRBV5-5 to TRBJ1-2, with D hard to call. CDR1 is SGHKS and CDR2 is YYEKEE in the germline V gene (reference sequence). This CDR3 has 17 residues. The ends were cut back, 6 bases at V and 3 bases at J, with 24 bases in the middle. The CDR3 is CASIPSWRAFGDYGYTF. The CDR3 DNA reads as TGTGCCAGCATCCCCTCCTGGCGGGCCTTCGGGGACTATGGCTACACCTTC.

The chain recombines TRBV29-1 with TRBJ2-1; 8 bases map to TRBD2. The V and J ends lost 6 bases and 9 bases, in that order; junction bases with no gene match: 10. The CDR3 contains 13 residues. CDR1 and CDR2 from the germline V gene are SQVTM and ANQGSEA. This CDR3 reads CSVIRQSGGEQFF. The CDR3 DNA is TGCAGCGTCATCCGGCAGAGCGGGGGTGAGCAGTTCTTC.

The rearrangement joins TRBV27 to TRBJ1-1; D unclear. Germline V gene lookup returns CDR1 MNHEY and CDR2 SMNVEV (reference sequence). With 5 bases removed from V and 0 bases from J, the gap between germline ends came to 10 bases. This CDR3 spans 14 amino acids. In nucleotides, the CDR3 is TGTGCCAGCAGTAGCTTTCTATTGAACACTGAAGCTTTCTTT. As protein: CASSSFLLNTEAFF.

The chain recombines TRBV5-4 with TRBJ1-2; 8 bases align to TRBD1. With V trimmed by 2 bases and J by 8 bases, 5 bases remained unmatched. Looked up from germline, CDR1 is SGHNT and CDR2 is YYREEE (reference sequence). CDR3 length: 13 amino acids. In DNA, the CDR3 is TGTGCCAGCAGCTTCGGACAGGGCGGCGGCTACACCTTC. It specifies CASSFGQGGGYTF.

The V and J genes are TRBV5-6 and TRBJ2-6; 13 bases agree with TRBD2. CDR3 length equals 19 residues. J gave up 1 base and V 3 bases, and 7 bases lay outside the gene matches. Germline assignment: CDR1 SGHDT and CDR2 YYEEEE. CDR3 sequence (DNA): TGTGCCAGCAGCTCAGGACTAGCGGGGGCCTCGTCTGGGGCCAACGTCCTGACTTTC. It yields the protein CASSSGLAGASSGANVLTF. The whole variable domain, filled in from reference TRBV5-6 and TRBJ2-6, reads DAGVTQSPTHLIKTRGQQVTLRCSPKSGHDTVSWYQQALGQGPQFIFQYYEEEERQRGNFPDRFSGHQFPNYSSELNVNALLLGDSALYLCASSSGLAGASSGANVLTFGAGSRLTVL.

V gene TRBV12-3 or TRBV12-4 combines with J gene TRBJ2-2, with no clear D. The CDR3 loop spans 13 amino acids. Trimming cost V 3 bases and J 4 bases, with 6 bases left between them. The CDR3 bases are TGTGCCAGCAGTTTGGGCATCACCGGGGAGCTGTTTTTT. This encodes CASSLGITGELFF.

V is TRBV9 and J is TRBJ2-1, with 14 bases fitting TRBD2. CDR1 and CDR2 (germline): SGDLS, YYNGEE. With 4 bases clipped from V and 5 bases from J, the junction kept 11 bases outside the gene matches. The CDR3 is made up of 18 amino acids. The CDR3 sequence: CASSPGTSGRTRNNEQFF. CDR3 nucleotide sequence: TGTGCCAGCAGCCCAGGGACTAGCGGGAGAACGAGAAACAATGAGCAGTTCTTC.

The genes are TRBV12-3 or TRBV12-4 and TRBJ1-4, with D unresolved. V dropped 6 bases and J dropped 11 bases, with 13 bases sitting between them. This CDR3 spans 12 amino acids. This CDR3 is CASSPGGSKLFF. CDR3 coding DNA: TGTGCCAGCAGCCCTGGCGGGAGTAAACTGTTTTTT.

CDR3 sequence reads: CATSDLDGDLHF. The CDR3 DNA is TGTGCCACCAGTGATTTGGACGGAGACCTCCACTTT. The V and J genes are TRBV24-1 and TRBJ1-6; D is unclear. CDR1 is KGHDR, CDR2 SFDVKD, per germline. Trimming stripped 0 bases from V and 15 bases from J, with 8 bases between. The length of the CDR3 is 12 residues.

V usage is TRBV2 and J usage is TRBJ1-5; 9 bases map to TRBD1. This CDR3 has 13 residues. The trim removed 6 bases at V and 6 bases at J, leaving 3 bases unmatched. Germline values: CDR1 SNHLY, CDR2 FYNNEI. CDR3 sequence (DNA): TGTGCCAGCAGGGACAGGGGAGGTCAGCCCCAGCATTTT. Its protein is CASRDRGGQPQHF. The variable domain in full, with the rest retrieved from reference TRBV2 and TRBJ1-5, is EPEVTQTPSHQVTQMGQEVILRCVPISNHLYFYWYRQILGQKVEFLVSFYNNEISEKSEIFDDQFSVERPDGSNFTLKIRSTKLEDSAMYFCASRDRGGQPQHFGDGTRLSIL.

The chain is built from TRBV19 and TRBJ1-1; 10 nucleotides line up with TRBD1. The junction had 8 bases not matched to a gene; V was cut back by 5 bases and J by 5 bases. The CDR3 runs 15 residues. Germline V lookup: CDR1 LNHDA, CDR2 SQIVND (reference sequence). The CDR3 DNA is TGTGCCAGTAGTTTACGACAGGGGGCGCGGACTGAAGCTTTCTTT. Its protein product is CASSLRQGARTEAFF.

This clone was found once. This chain uses TRBV2 with TRBJ1-5; D might be TRBD1 (5 bases). CDR1 SNHLY and CDR2 FYNNEI come from the germline V gene. This CDR3 region has 15 residues. V lost 8 bases, J lost 1 base, and 15 bases lay in between. CDR3 loop: CASRGRGASNQPQHF. The DNA of the CDR3 is TGTGCCAGCCGGGGGAGGGGCGCGAGCAATCAGCCCCAGCATTTT.

This chain uses TRBV7-3 with TRBJ2-2; tentative D call: TRBD2 (5 bases). Germline assignment: CDR1 SGHTA and CDR2 FQGTGA. Trimming pared 4 bases from V and 5 bases from J, leaving 8 bases between. This CDR3 contains 13 residues. The CDR3 region has the DNA TGTGCCAGCAGCTCTGGCGGGACCGGGGAGCTGTTTTTT. It specifies CASSSGGTGELFF.